This T cell receptor beta chain comes out of a study of blood T cell repertoires in COVID-19. Across the whole study: COVID-19 samples collected from the United States, Italy and Spain covered acute and convalescent phases.

Assay used: immunoSEQ multiplex PCR; TCRdb lists only in-frame clones, some missing. The data show 400,000 or so clones, 90% seen once. The CDR3 has 14 residues. CDR1 SEHNR and CDR2 FQNEAQ come from the germline V gene (reference sequence). Trimming removed 2 bases at V and 5 bases at J, with 9 bases between. The sequencing input was PBMCs or T cells enriched from blood (not recorded which). This rearrangement joins TRBV7-9 to TRBJ1-4; D ambiguous. The receptor comes from a young man who had recovered from COVID-19. CDR3 sequence: CASSLRLPNEKLFF. CDR3 nucleotides: TGTGCCAGCAGCTTAAGACTTCCCAATGAAAAACTGTTTTTT.